This T cell receptor (beta chain) was recovered during a study of T cells after yellow fever vaccination. Overall study: The SMART-Seq v4 Ultra Low Input method served to prepare the low-cell-number fractions.

CDR1 and CDR2 from the germline V gene are LGHDT and YNNKEL (reference sequence). The CDR3 runs 15 residues. The ends were cut back, 2 bases at V and 5 bases at J, with 12 bases in the middle. A word on this clonotype: Its specificity is unknown.

The study made its TCR cDNA through 5'RACE template switching. That step introduced a universal primer site along with UMIs. TCRdb re-analysed the 5' RACE reads in MiXCR, keeping a single row per CDR3 protein. The table lists 350,000 to 550,000 distinct CDR3 sequences, 15% to 20% of them singletons. General study results and limits: Contaminating bulk clonotypes could be abundant in FACS-sorted repertoires. Once the booster was given, most primary-vaccination clones reappeared, at approximately 97% for CD4 and roughly 85% for CD8.

The sample here was PBMCs, taken before the yellow fever booster vaccination. The clonotype comes from a young man who received the YFV17D yellow fever vaccine. V is TRBV3-1 and J is TRBJ2-2, with a tentative D call TRBD2 (6 bases). CDR3 amino acids: CASSQLSAGTGELFF. CDR3 bases: TGTGCCAGCAGCCAACTATCCGCGGGAACCGGGGAGCTGTTTTTT.